One sample yielded the 2 T cell receptor beta chains listed below, sequenced in a study of T-cell memory formation after mild COVID-19. MiXCR, applied by TCRdb to the 5' RACE reads, yields one record per CDR3 protein. This repertoire shows a few hundred thousand distinct CDR3 sequences, over 25% found once; its top ten account for roughly 13%. The specimen was PBMCs or a T cell subset sorted from them (not recorded which). All receptors derive from an adult woman who had mild COVID-19 (a few samples of this study predate the infection). Cell type and time point are not known.

The chain has TRBV6-5 and TRBJ2-7; 7 positions agree with TRBD2. CDR1 MNHEY and CDR2 SVGAGI come from the germline V gene. The CDR3 has 16 residues. The V segment lost 4 bases and the J segment 5 bases; nucleotides outside the gene matches: 14. The DNA of the CDR3 is TGTGCCAGCAGTTCCCCCGGTGGTAAGGGAGGGAACGAGCAGTACTTC. Translated: CASSSPGGKGGNEQYF.

The J gene is TRBJ1-6, the V gene TRBV28; 7 bases agree with TRBD1. Germline trimming cut 6 bases from V and 8 bases from J; bases unmatched to any gene: 7. Germline loops: CDR1 MDHEN, CDR2 SYDVKM. The CDR3 has 14 residues. The CDR3 nucleotides read TGTGCCAGCAGAAACAGGGGCTTGGATTCACCCCTCCACTTT. Protein: CASRNRGLDSPLHF.